This TCR beta chain originates from a study of blood T cell repertoires in COVID-19. This CDR3 has 15 amino acids. Deletions cut 3 bases from V and 7 bases from J, with 18 bases between. The germline CDR1 and CDR2 sequences are MGHRA and YSYEKL. Adults between roughly 18 and 95 years of age took part from 20 to 25 US areas. Sequenced by immunoSEQ multiplex PCR; TCRdb stores in-frame clones only, minus some. The table has under 300,000 clones, nearly 90% seen once. The chain joins TRBV4-1 to TRBJ1-2; D might be TRBD1 (5 bases). Sequencing input: PBMCs or T cells enriched from blood (not recorded which). This TCR was sampled from an older woman who had recovered from COVID-19. DNA for the CDR3: TGCGCCAGCAGCCACCCCCGGGGGGGGTCCGGTGGCTACACCTTC. Translation gives CASSHPRGGSGGYTF.